Below, 16 T cell receptor beta chains from the same sample are listed, as sequenced in a study of blood T cells in healthy people across ages. Sample-barcoded 5' priming and a J-beta primer mix drove a second PCR of roughly 7 to 11 cycles. TCRdb redid the calling of the 5' RACE reads with MiXCR, one entry per CDR3 protein. The data hold 750,000 to 950,000 distinct CDR3 sequences, with around a quarter observed a single time. Another study also made use of these data, one on T cells of mothers and their children.

The sample comprised blood. The receptors were gathered from a boy under 18 in good health.

The rearrangement joins TRBV25-1 to TRBJ2-7; the match to TRBD2 covers 10 bases. Per germline, CDR1 MGHDK and CDR2 SYGVNS. The junction had 4 bases not matched to a gene; V was cut back by 10 bases and J by 4 bases. The CDR3 covers 12 residues. The DNA for the CDR3 is TGTGCCACTAGCGGGGGAGGGTACGAGCAGTACTTC. It codes for CATSGGGYEQYF.

This clonotype occurred a few times. The chain links TRBV2 to TRBJ2-3, with 7 nucleotides matching TRBD2. CDR1 and CDR2 from the germline V gene are SNHLY and FYNNEI. The CDR3 contains 15 residues. The V segment lost 4 bases and the J segment 0 bases; nucleotides outside the gene matches: 4. CDR3 in amino acids: CASSGERGSTDTQYF. CDR3 bases: TGTGCCAGCAGTGGCGAGCGGGGTAGCACAGATACGCAGTATTTT.

The chain employs TRBV11-2 and TRBJ2-5, with D possibly being TRBD1 or TRBD2 (5 bases each). Germline V gives CDR1 SGHAT, CDR2 FQNNGV. The CDR3 sequence is 15 residues long. Trimming cost V 4 bases and J 6 bases, with 18 bases left between them. CDR3 residues: CASSSYDSSGKTQYF. The CDR3 DNA is TGTGCCAGCAGCTCATATGACAGTTCGGGGAAGACCCAGTACTTC.

This clonotype was seen more than once but under ten times. The chain has TRBV10-3 and TRBJ2-5; perhaps TRBD2 as D (7 bases). The J call may not be correct, given that the DNA end is closer to TRBJ2-1. CDR1 is ENHRY and CDR2 is SYGVKD in the germline V gene. The CDR3 spans 15 residues. The CDR3 nucleotides read TGTGCCATTAGCTTGGGGGGGGCCACCTACAATGAGCAGTTCTTC. This sequence encodes CAISLGGATYNEQFF.

This chain connects TRBV6-6 to TRBJ1-1; the D is unclear. Germline V gene sequence: CDR1 MNHNY, CDR2 SVGAGI (reference sequence). This CDR3 region has 12 residues. V gave up 2 bases and J gave up 6 bases, with 7 bases separating them. The CDR3 nucleotides read TGTGCCAGCAGTTACGGAGGCGCTGAAGCTTTCTTT. This translates into CASSYGGAEAFF.

The chain combines TRBV19 with TRBJ1-1; D is ambiguous. Germline V gene sequence: CDR1 LNHDA, CDR2 SQIVND (reference sequence). CDR3 length: 14 residues. The V end lost 11 bases, the J end lost 3 bases, and 19 bases lay between the germline ends. The CDR3 here is CAGKPEVLDTEAFF. The DNA of the CDR3 is TGTGCCGGTAAGCCCGAGGTGTTAGACACTGAAGCTTTCTTT. Supplemented by reference TRBV19 and TRBJ1-1, the full variable domain reads DGGITQSPKYLFRKEGQNVTLSCEQNLNHDAMYWYRQDPGQGLRLIYYSQIVNDFQKGDIAEGYSVSREKKESFPLTVTSAQKNPTAFYLCAGKPEVLDTEAFFGQGTRLTVV.

This chain joins TRBV2 and TRBJ1-2, with a possible D match to TRBD1 (5 bases). The ends were cut back, 2 bases at V and 7 bases at J, with 17 bases in the middle. Germline V CDR1 and CDR2: SNHLY, FYNNEI. This CDR3 spans 15 amino acids. In DNA form, the CDR3 reads TGTGCCAGCAGTGAATCAGGGACCTTGATGGGTGGCTACACCTTC. Translation gives CASSESGTLMGGYTF.

This clonotype was counted only a few times. This rearrangement joins TRBV27 to TRBJ2-5; possible D gene TRBD1, 6 bases. The germline CDR1 and CDR2 sequences are MNHEY and SMNVEV (reference sequence). CDR3 length: 15 residues. V was shortened by 7 bases and J by 3 bases, with 18 bases between the two germline ends. CDR3 sequence reads: CASNTFLDSKETQYF. The DNA of the CDR3 is TGTGCCAGCAACACCTTTTTGGACAGCAAAGAGACCCAGTACTTC.

V gene TRBV20-1 combines with J gene TRBJ1-2; D is unclear. The CDR3 contains 12 residues. Trimming left V 3 bases short and J 2 bases short, with 7 bases between. The V gene's germline CDR1 is DFQATT and CDR2 SNEGSKA (reference sequence). The CDR3 sequence: CSASMTNYGYTF. As DNA, the CDR3 is TGCAGTGCTAGTATGACGAACTATGGCTACACCTTC.

The CDR3 spells CSARVWAEETQYF. CDR3 sequence (DNA): TGCAGTGCTAGAGTATGGGCGGAAGAGACCCAGTACTTC. The chain employs TRBV20-1 and TRBJ2-5; D unresolved. In germline, CDR1 is DFQATT, CDR2 SNEGSKA (reference sequence). The CDR3 sequence is 13 residues long. V lost 1 base and J lost 3, with 9 bases in between.

The chain is built from TRBV12-3 or TRBV12-4 and TRBJ2-7; TRBD2 might be the D (5 bases). Deletions cut 11 bases from V and 0 bases from J, with 17 bases between. The CDR3 length is 14 residues. DNA for the CDR3: TGTGCCTGCGTGATATCGGGGAGCTCCTACGAGCAGTACTTC. Residues: CACVISGSSYEQYF.

The chain combines TRBV6-2 or TRBV6-3 with TRBJ1-5; D call uncertain. From germline, CDR1 is MNHEY and CDR2 SVGEGT. The V and J ends lost 0 bases and 5 bases respectively, with 11 bases between them. This CDR3 spans 15 amino acids. The CDR3 region has the DNA TGTGCCAGCAGTTACTCGGGTATGGAGTATCAGCCCCAGCATTTT. Translation gives CASSYSGMEYQPQHF.

CDR3 sequence: CASSLARLAGAYEQYF. DNA for the CDR3: TGTGCCAGCAGCTTAGCGCGGCTAGCGGGAGCCTACGAGCAGTACTTC. The genes are TRBV7-9 and TRBJ2-5, with 10 bases that match TRBD2. The DNA end is a closer match to TRBJ2-7, so the J assignment may be wrong. The CDR3 contains 16 residues. Germline assignment: CDR1 SEHNR and CDR2 FQNEAQ (reference sequence).

The chain links TRBV7-2 to TRBJ2-1; no definite D call. Trimming took 5 bases from V and 6 from J, leaving 11 bases between them. Germline V gene data show CDR1 as SGHTA and CDR2 as FQGNSA. This CDR3 is built from 13 residues. The CDR3, as DNA: TGTGCCAGCAGCACCCGACGATTCAATGAGCAGTTCTTC. This translates into CASSTRRFNEQFF.

V gene TRBV7-3 combines with J gene TRBJ2-7; 9 nucleotides line up with TRBD2. The CDR3 runs 12 residues. Trimming removed 5 bases from V and 12 bases from J; junction bases left unmatched: 8. CDR1 is SGHTA and CDR2 is FQGTGA in the germline V gene. CDR3 in amino acids: CASSQLAGALYF. CDR3 DNA: TGTGCCAGCAGCCAATTAGCGGGGGCCTTGTACTTC.

The gene calls are TRBV25-1 and TRBJ1-1; the D gene is possibly TRBD1 (6 bases). Per the germline V gene, CDR1 is MGHDK and CDR2 is SYGVNS. Trimming left V 4 bases short and J 0 bases short, with 15 bases between. The CDR3 is 16 amino acids. CDR3 sequence reads: CASSVRGGEVNTEAFF. The CDR3 bases are TGTGCCAGCAGTGTCCGGGGGGGCGAGGTGAACACTGAAGCTTTCTTT.